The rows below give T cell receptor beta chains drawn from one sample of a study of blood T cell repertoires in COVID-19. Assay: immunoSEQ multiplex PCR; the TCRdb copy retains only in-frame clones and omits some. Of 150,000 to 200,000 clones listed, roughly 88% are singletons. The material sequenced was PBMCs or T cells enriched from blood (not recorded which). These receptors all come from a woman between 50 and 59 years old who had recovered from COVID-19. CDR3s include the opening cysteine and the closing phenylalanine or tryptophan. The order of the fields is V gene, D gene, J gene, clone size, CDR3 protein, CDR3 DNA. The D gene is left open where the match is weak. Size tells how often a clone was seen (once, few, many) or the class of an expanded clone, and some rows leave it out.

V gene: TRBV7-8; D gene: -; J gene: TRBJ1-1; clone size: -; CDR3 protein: CASSSREVRLTEAFF; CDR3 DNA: TGTGCCAGCAGCTCCAGGGAAGTGCGTCTCACTGAAGCTTTCTTT
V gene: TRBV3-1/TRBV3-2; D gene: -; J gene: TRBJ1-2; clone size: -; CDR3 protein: CASSQGVFRGEGYTF; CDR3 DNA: TGTGCCAGCAGCCAAGGGGTCTTCAGGGGTGAGGGCTACACCTTC
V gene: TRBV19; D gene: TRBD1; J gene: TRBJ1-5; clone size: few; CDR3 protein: CASSRDRGFNQPQHF; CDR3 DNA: TGTGCCAGCTCCCGGGACAGAGGATTCAATCAGCCCCAGCATTTT
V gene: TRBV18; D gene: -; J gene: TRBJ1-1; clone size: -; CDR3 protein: CASSPGILGAEAFF; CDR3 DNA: TGTGCCAGCTCACCTGGAATCTTGGGAGCTGAAGCTTTCTTT
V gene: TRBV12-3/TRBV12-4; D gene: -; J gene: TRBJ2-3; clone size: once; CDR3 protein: CASSLVRTDTQYF; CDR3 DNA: TGTGCCAGCAGTTTAGTCCGTACAGATACGCAGTATTTT
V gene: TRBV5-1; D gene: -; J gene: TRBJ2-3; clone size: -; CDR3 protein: CASSLGGDSRTGTQYF; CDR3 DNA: TGCGCCAGCAGCTTGGGTGGGGACTCCAGAACAGGTACGCAGTATTTT
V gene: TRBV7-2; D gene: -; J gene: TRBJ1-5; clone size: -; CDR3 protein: CASSLGGGTQPQHF; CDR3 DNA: TGTGCCAGCAGCTTAGGAGGAGGCACTCAGCCCCAGCATTTT
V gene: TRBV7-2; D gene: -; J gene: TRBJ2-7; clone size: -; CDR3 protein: CASSQGLARGKRLHEQYF; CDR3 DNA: TGTGCCAGCAGCCAGGGGTTGGCAAGAGGAAAAAGGCTCCACGAGCAGTACTTC
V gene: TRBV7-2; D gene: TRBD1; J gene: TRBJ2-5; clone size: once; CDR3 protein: CASTPDRGGGETQYF; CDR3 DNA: TGTGCCAGCACCCCGGACAGGGGTGGAGGAGAGACCCAGTACTTC
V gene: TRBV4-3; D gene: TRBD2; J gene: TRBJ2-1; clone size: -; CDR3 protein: CASSEAGGYNEQFF; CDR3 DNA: TGCGCCAGCAGTGAGGCGGGGGGGTACAATGAGCAGTTCTTC
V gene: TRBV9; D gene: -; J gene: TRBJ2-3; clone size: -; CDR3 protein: CASSVVGADTQYF; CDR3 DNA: TGTGCCAGCAGCGTAGTCGGGGCAGATACGCAGTATTTT
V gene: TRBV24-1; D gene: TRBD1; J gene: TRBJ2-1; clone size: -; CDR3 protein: CATSEPGQGVYNEQFF; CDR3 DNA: TGTGCCACCAGTGAGCCGGGACAGGGGGTTTACAATGAGCAGTTCTTC
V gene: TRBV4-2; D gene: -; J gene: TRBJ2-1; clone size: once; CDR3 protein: CASSQDRGGSFYNEQFF; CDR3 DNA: TGTGCCAGCAGCCAAGATAGGGGGGGGTCTTTTTACAATGAGCAGTTCTTC
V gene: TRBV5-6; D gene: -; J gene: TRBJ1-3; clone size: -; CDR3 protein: CASTAGITRSGNTIYF; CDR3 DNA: TGTGCCAGCACCGCCGGGATCACCCGCTCTGGAAACACCATATATTTT
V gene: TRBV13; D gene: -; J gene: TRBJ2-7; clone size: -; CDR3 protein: CASSLRGSTVSYEQYF; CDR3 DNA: TGTGCCAGCAGCCTCCGGGGTTCAACCGTCTCCTACGAGCAGTACTTC
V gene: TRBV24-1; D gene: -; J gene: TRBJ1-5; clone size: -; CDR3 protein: CATRLPPQRRTSNQPQHF; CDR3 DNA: TGTGCCACCAGACTTCCGCCTCAACGTCGAACTAGCAATCAGCCCCAGCATTTT
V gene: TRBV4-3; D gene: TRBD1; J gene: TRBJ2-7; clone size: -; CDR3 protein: CASSQARGQDGAYEQYF; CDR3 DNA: TGCGCCAGCAGCCAAGCTCGCGGACAGGACGGAGCCTACGAGCAGTACTTC
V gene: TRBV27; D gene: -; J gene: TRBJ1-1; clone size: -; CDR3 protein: CASSLGGSIAEAFF; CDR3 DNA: TGTGCCAGCAGTTTAGGAGGTTCGATTGCGGAAGCTTTCTTT
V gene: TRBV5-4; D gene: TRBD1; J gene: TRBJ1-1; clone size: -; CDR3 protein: CASSLDRGISEAFF; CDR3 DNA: TGTGCCAGCAGCTTGGACAGGGGGATATCTGAAGCTTTCTTT
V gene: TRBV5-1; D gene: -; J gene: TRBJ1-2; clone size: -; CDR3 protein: CASSSGLHGNYGYTF; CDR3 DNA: TGCGCCAGCAGCTCCGGACTCCACGGTAACTATGGCTACACCTTC
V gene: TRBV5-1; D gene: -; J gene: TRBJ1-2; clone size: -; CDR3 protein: CASSFLADLYGYTF; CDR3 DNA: TGCGCCAGCAGCTTTTTAGCGGATCTTTATGGCTACACCTTC
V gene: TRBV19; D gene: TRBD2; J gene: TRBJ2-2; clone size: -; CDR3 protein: CASSKIAGGQTGELFF; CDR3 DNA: TGTGCCAGTAGTAAAATAGCGGGGGGGCAAACCGGGGAGCTGTTTTTT
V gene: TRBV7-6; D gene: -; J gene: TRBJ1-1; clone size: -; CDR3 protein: CASSLAEGSRLAFF; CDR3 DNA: TGTGCCAGCAGCTTAGCGGAGGGTTCTCGGTTAGCTTTCTTT
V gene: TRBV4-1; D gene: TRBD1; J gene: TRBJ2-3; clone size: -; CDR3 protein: CASEDRDGADTQYF; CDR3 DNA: TGCGCCAGCGAGGACAGGGATGGCGCAGATACGCAGTATTTT
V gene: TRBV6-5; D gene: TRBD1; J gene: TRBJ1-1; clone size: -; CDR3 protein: CASRWTGGSNTEAFF; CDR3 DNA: TGTGCCAGCAGATGGACAGGGGGATCGAACACTGAAGCTTTCTTT
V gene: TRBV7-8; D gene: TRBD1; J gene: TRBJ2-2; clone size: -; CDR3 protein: CASSPRDRAFTGELFF; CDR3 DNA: TGTGCCAGCAGCCCCCGGGACAGGGCTTTCACCGGGGAGCTGTTTTTT
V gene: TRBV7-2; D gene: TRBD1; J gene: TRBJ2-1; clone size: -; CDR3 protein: CASSWTGTGGYNEQFF; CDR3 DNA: TGTGCCAGCAGCTGGACCGGGACAGGGGGCTACAATGAGCAGTTCTTC
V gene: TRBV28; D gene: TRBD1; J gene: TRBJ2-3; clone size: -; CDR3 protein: CASSPEQGALRDTQYF; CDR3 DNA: TGTGCCAGCAGCCCTGAACAGGGGGCGCTAAGGGATACGCAGTATTTT
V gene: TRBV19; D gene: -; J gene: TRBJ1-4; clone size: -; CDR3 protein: CASSIQGGREKLFF; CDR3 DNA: TGTGCCAGTAGTATACAGGGTGGGCGTGAAAAACTGTTTTTT